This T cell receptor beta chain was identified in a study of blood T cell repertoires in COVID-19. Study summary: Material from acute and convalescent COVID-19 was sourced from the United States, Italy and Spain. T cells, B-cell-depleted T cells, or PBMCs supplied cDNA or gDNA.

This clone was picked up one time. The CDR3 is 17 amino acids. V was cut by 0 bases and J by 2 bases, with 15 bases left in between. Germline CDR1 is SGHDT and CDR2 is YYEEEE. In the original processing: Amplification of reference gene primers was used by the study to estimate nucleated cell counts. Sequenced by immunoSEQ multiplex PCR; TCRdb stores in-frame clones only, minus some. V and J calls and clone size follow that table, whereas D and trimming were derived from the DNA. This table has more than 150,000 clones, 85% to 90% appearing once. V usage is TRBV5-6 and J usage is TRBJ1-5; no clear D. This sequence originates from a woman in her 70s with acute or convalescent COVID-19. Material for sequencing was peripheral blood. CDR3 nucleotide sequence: TGTGCCAGCAGCTTGGCCGGAGGACGGTCTGGCAATCAGCCCCAGCATTTT. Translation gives CASSLAGGRSGNQPQHF.